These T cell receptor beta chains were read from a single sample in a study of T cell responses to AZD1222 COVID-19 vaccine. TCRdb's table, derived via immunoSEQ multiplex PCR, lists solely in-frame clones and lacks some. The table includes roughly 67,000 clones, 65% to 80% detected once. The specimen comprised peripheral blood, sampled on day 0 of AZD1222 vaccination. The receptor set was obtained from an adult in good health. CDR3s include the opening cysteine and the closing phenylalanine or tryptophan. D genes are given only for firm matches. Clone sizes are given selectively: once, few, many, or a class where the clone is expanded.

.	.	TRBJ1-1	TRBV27	CATSEEGMNTEAFF	TGTGCCACCAGCGAGGAGGGGATGAACACTGAAGCTTTCTTT
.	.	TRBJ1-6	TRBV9	CASSAVGENSPLHF	TGTGCCAGCAGCGCCGTGGGGGAGAATTCACCCCTCCACTTT
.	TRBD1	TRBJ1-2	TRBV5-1	CASSLSGTGNGYTF	TGCGCCAGCAGCCTGTCCGGGACAGGGAATGGCTACACCTTC
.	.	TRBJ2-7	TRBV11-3	CASSLATGDGEQYF	TGTGCCAGCAGCTTAGCGACGGGCGACGGCGAGCAGTACTTC
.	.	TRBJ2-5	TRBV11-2	CASSAVGGEETQYF	TGTGCCAGCAGCGCGGTAGGAGGAGAAGAGACCCAGTACTTC
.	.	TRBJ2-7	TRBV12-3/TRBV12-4	CASSFYRVDEQYF	TGTGCCAGCAGTTTCTACAGGGTGGACGAGCAGTACTTC
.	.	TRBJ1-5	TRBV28	CASSVQGVGQPQHF	TGTGCCAGCAGTGTACAGGGAGTTGGTCAGCCCCAGCATTTT
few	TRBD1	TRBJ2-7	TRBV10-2	CASSDETGGFYEQYF	TGCGCCAGCAGTGATGAGACAGGGGGTTTCTACGAGCAGTACTTC
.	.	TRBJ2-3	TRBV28	CASSTLRQETYEPLSTDTQYF	TGTGCCAGCAGTACCCTTAGACAGGAAACATACGAACCTCTTAGCACAGATACGCAGTATTTT
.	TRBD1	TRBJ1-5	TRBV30	CAWSEGTVNQPQHF	TGTGCCTGGAGCGAGGGGACAGTCAATCAGCCCCAGCATTTT
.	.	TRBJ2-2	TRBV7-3	CASRQAGNTGELFF	TGTGCCAGCAGACAAGCGGGGAACACCGGGGAGCTGTTTTTT
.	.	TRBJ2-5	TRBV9	CASSVDPQETQYF	TGTGCCAGCAGCGTAGACCCCCAAGAGACCCAGTACTTC
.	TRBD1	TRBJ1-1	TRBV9	CASSETAGGWTEAFF	TGTGCCAGCAGCGAGACAGCAGGGGGGTGGACTGAAGCTTTCTTT
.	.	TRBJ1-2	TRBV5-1	CTKKGYGYTF	TGCACCAAAAAGGGCTATGGCTACACCTTC
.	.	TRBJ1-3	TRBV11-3	CASSPNRSGNTIYF	TGTGCCAGCAGCCCAAACCGCTCTGGAAACACCATATATTTT
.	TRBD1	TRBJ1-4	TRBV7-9	CASSSPDRGGGEKLFF	TGTGCCAGCAGCTCCCCGGACAGGGGTGGTGGTGAAAAACTGTTTTTT
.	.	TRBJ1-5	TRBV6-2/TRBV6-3	CASSYRPNQPQHF	TGTGCCAGCAGTTACAGGCCAAATCAGCCCCAGCATTTT
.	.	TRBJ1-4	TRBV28	CASSLREKLFF	TGTGCCAGCAGTTTACGTGAAAAACTGTTTTTT
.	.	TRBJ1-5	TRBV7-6	CASSQDGYSNQPQHF	TGTGCCAGCTCTCAAGACGGCTATAGCAATCAGCCCCAGCATTTT
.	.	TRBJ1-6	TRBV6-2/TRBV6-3	CASSYPGRVNSPLHF	TGTGCCAGCAGTTACCCCGGACGGGTAAATTCACCCCTCCACTTT
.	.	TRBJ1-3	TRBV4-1	CASSQDPLVYSGNTIYF	TGCGCCAGCAGCCAAGATCCTCTCGTATACTCTGGAAACACCATATATTTT
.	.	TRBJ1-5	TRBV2	CASVADYSNQPQHF	TGTGCCAGCGTAGCAGATTATAGCAATCAGCCCCAGCATTTT
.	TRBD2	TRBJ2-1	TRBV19	CASSIVGVAGVSEQFF	TGTGCCAGTAGTATAGTGGGGGTAGCGGGGGTATCTGAGCAGTTCTTC
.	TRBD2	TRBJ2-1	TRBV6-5	CASSLTSGGADEQFF	TGTGCCAGCAGCCTAACTAGCGGGGGGGCCGATGAGCAGTTCTTC
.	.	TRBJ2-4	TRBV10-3	CAISDGGGGRRRWVEAKNIQYF	TGTGCCATCAGTGATGGGGGAGGGGGGCGGCGGCGATGGGTCGAGGCCAAAAACATTCAGTACTTC
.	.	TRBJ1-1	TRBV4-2	CASSKNTGSDTEAFF	TGTGCCAGCAGCAAAAACACAGGGTCGGACACTGAAGCTTTCTTT
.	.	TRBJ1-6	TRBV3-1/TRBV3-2	CASSQGVSNSPLHF	TGTGCCAGCAGCCAAGGAGTGAGTAATTCACCCCTCCACTTT
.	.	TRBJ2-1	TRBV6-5	CASSRTVNEQFF	TGTGCCAGCAGCCGGACTGTCAATGAGCAGTTCTTC
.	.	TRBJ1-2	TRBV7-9	CASSYGGSYGYTF	TGTGCCAGCAGTTATGGAGGCAGTTATGGCTACACCTTC
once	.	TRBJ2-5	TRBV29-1	CSVERSGRLQETQYF	TGCAGCGTGGAGCGGTCGGGACGCTTACAAGAGACCCAGTACTTC
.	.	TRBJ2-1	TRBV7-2	CASSSGPHNEQFF	TGTGCCAGCAGCTCAGGCCCCCACAATGAGCAGTTCTTC
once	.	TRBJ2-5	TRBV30	CAWSEGPGQETQYF	TGTGCCTGGAGTGAGGGACCCGGGCAAGAGACCCAGTACTTC
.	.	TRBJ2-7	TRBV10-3	CAISGGFTYEQYF	TGTGCCATCAGTGGGGGGTTCACCTACGAGCAGTACTTC
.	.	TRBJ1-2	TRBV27	CASSRNSGMGGYTF	TGTGCCAGCAGTAGAAATAGTGGTATGGGCGGCTACACCTTC
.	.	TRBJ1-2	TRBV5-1	CASSLKGSYGYTF	TGCGCCAGCAGCTTGAAGGGAAGCTATGGCTACACCTTC
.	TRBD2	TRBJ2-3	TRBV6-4	CASNDGTSGADTQYF	TGTGCCAGCAATGACGGGACTAGCGGGGCAGATACGCAGTATTTT